The clone carrying this T cell receptor beta chain turned up a few times. Its antigen is currently unknown. The data are from a study of T-cell reconstitution after alpha-beta-depleted transplantation in children. This sample's TCRbeta library carried unique molecular identifier barcodes. MiXCR, applied by TCRdb to the PCR reads, yields one record per CDR3 protein. The profile shows 450,000 to 600,000 distinct CDR3 sequences, approximately 13% of them singletons. CDR3 length equals 16 residues. V lost 6 bases and J lost 10, with 28 bases in between. Germline lookup yields CDR1 DFQATT and CDR2 SNEGSKA (reference sequence). Study-wide results and limits: Newly made T cells mostly supplied T-cell counts and diversity one year after transplant.

The chain recombines TRBV20-1 with TRBJ2-1, with D perhaps being TRBD1 or TRBD2 (5 bases each). The TCR comes from a male patient younger than 18 who had a stem cell transplant for acute myeloid leukemia, so the T cells may come from the graft donor. This material consisted of PBMCs, mostly from graft donor cells, taken 360 days after TCRalphabeta/CD19-depleted stem cell transplant. CDR3 coding DNA: TGCAGTGCATTCATCCTAGTGGGGACCAAGGGATACGAGCAGTTCTTC. Its translation: CSAFILVGTKGYEQFF.